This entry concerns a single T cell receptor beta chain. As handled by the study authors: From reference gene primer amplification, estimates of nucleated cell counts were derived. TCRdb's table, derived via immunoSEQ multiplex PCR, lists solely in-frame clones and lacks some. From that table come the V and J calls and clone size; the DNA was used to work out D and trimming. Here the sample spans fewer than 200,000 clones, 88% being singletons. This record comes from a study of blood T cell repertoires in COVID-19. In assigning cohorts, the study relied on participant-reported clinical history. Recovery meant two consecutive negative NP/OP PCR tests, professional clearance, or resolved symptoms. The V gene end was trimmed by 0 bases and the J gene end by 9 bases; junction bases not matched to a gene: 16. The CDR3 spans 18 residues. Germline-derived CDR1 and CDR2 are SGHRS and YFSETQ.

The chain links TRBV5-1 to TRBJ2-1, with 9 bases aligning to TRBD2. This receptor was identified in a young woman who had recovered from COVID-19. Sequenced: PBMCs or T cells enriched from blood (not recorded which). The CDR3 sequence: CASSLVPMAGGLQGEQFF. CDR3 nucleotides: TGCGCCAGCAGCTTGGTGCCAATGGCGGGGGGGCTTCAGGGTGAGCAGTTCTTC.